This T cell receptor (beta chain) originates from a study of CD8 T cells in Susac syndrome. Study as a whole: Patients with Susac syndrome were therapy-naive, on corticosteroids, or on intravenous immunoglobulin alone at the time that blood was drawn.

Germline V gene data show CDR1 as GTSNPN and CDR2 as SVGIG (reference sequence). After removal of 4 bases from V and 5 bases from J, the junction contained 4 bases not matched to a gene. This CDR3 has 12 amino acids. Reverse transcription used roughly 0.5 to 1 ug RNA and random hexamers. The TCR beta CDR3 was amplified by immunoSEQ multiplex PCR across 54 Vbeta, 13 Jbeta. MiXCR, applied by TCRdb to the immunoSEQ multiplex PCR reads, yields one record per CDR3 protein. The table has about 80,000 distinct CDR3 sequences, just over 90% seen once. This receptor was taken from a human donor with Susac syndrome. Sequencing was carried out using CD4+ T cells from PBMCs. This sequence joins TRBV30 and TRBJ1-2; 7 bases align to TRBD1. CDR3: CAWTGGLYGYTF. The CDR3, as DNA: TGTGCCTGGACAGGGGGATTGTATGGCTACACCTTC.